This entry lists 16 T cell receptor beta chains sequenced from one sample in a study of shared clonotypes between healthy human individuals. Repertoires were generated with immunoSEQ multiplex PCR, while TCRdb's copy carries only in-frame clones and drops some. The sample lists about 2 million clones, approximately 95% occurring once. The specimen sequenced was naive CD4+ T cells sorted from blood. Subset denoted: CD45RA+ positively selected. The source of these receptors is a man between 18 and 29 years old in good health.

The V call is TRBV14, the J call TRBJ2-2; TRBD1 agrees at 9 bases. With 4 bases clipped from V and 7 bases from J, the junction kept 13 bases outside the gene matches. The germline V gene encodes CDR1 SGHDN and CDR2 FVKESK. The CDR3 covers 17 residues. The CDR3, as DNA: TGTGCCAGCAGCCGCCTCCCGGGACAGGGAAGATTCGGGGAGCTGTTTTTT. Translation gives CASSRLPGQGRFGELFF.

The V call is TRBV18, the J call TRBJ1-2; unclear D gene. V shed 2 bases and J shed 0 bases, with 4 bases lying between them. The CDR3 consists of 13 residues. Germline assignment: CDR1 KGHSH and CDR2 LQKENI. The CDR3 DNA reads as TGTGCCAGCTCACCAGCTACTAACTATGGCTACACCTTC. Its protein product is CASSPATNYGYTF.

As for this clone: A read error may produce the germline difference seen at one junction end. The chain links TRBV7-2 to TRBJ2-7, with 8 bases identical to TRBD1. In germline, CDR1 is SGHTA, CDR2 FQGNSA. The CDR3 extends over 11 amino acids. The CDR3 loop reads CASSPPDRAGF. DNA of the CDR3: TGTGCCAGCAGCCCCCCGGACAGGGCAGGCTTC.

The J gene is TRBJ1-2, the V gene TRBV18, with D possibly matching TRBD1 (5 bases). The CDR3 sequence is 16 residues long. The V gene lost 1 base and the J gene lost 1 base, with 13 bases spanning the gap. The germline V gene encodes CDR1 KGHSH and CDR2 LQKENI. This chain's CDR3 is CASSPLPTVNNYGYTF. The CDR3 DNA reads TGTGCCAGCTCACCACTGCCGACAGTGAATAACTATGGCTACACCTTC.

This chain connects TRBV29-1 to TRBJ2-5; 8 positions agree with TRBD1. Germline CDR1 SQVTM, CDR2 ANQGSEA. V shed 6 bases and J 5 bases; nucleotides not matched to a gene: 11. The CDR3 length is 14 residues. CDR3 region: CSVLLDRGGETQYF. DNA for the CDR3: TGCAGCGTCCTACTCGACAGGGGAGGCGAGACCCAGTACTTC.

This chain connects TRBV5-1 to TRBJ1-1; D gene ambiguous. CDR3 length equals 14 residues. V was pared by 1 base and J by 4 bases, with 11 bases between. The germline V gene encodes CDR1 SGHRS and CDR2 YFSETQ. CDR3: CASSLTRKGTEAFF. In DNA form, the CDR3 reads TGCGCCAGCAGCTTGACGAGGAAGGGCACTGAAGCTTTCTTT. The whole variable domain, filled in from reference TRBV5-1 and TRBJ1-1, reads KAGVTQTPRYLIKTRGQQVTLSCSPISGHRSVSWYQQTPGQGLQFLFEYFSETQRNKGNFPGRFSGRQFSNSRSEMNVSTLELGDSALYLCASSLTRKGTEAFFGQGTRLTVV.

Note on this clone: Sequence at one end of the junction differs from germline and may be a read error. The V gene is TRBV2, the J gene TRBJ1-6; D call uncertain. The CDR3 has 16 residues. Germline CDR1 is SNHLY and CDR2 is FYNNEI. The CDR3 DNA is TGTGCCAGCAGCGAAGGGTCTGGGAGGGCTGGGTCACCCCTCCACTTT. This sequence encodes CASSEGSGRAGSPLHF.

This clone is a singleton in its sample. V is TRBV19 and J is TRBJ1-5, with D possibly matching TRBD1 (5 bases). Per the germline V gene, CDR1 is LNHDA and CDR2 is SQIVND (reference sequence). This CDR3 spans 16 amino acids. Trimming took off 5 bases at V and 2 bases at J, with 16 bases between the two ends. Here the CDR3 DNA reads TGTGCCAGTAGTGGGTCCCGGGGGAGTGGCAATCAGCCCCAGCATTTT. Amino acid sequence: CASSGSRGSGNQPQHF.

The genes are TRBV11-2 and TRBJ2-5, with 14 bases matching TRBD2. J lost 5 bases, V lost 2 bases, and 7 bases had no gene match. This CDR3 spans 17 amino acids. Per the germline V gene, CDR1 is SGHAT and CDR2 is FQNNGV. DNA for the CDR3: TGTGCCAGCAGCTTAAAGGGGACTAGCGGGAGTTGGGAGACCCAGTACTTC. It translates to CASSLKGTSGSWETQYF.

About this clone: At the DNA level, this CDR3 is encoded by other sequences in the same sample as well. The chain recombines TRBV5-4 with TRBJ2-5; tentatively, D is TRBD1 (5 bases). The CDR3 runs to 13 residues. The ends were cut back, 0 bases at V and 5 bases at J, with 8 bases in the middle. Per germline, CDR1 SGHNT and CDR2 YYREEE (reference sequence). CDR3 DNA sequence: TGTGCCAGCAGCTTGGCTGCAGGGGAGACCCAGTACTTC. Its protein is CASSLAAGETQYF.

This chain joins TRBV2 and TRBJ2-5; maybe TRBD2 (6 bases). Looked up from germline, CDR1 is SNHLY and CDR2 is FYNNEI. V lost 0 bases and J lost 7, with 12 bases in between. The CDR3 contains 14 residues. The CDR3 here is CASSEARGWGTQYF. The CDR3 region has the DNA TGTGCCAGCAGTGAAGCGCGGGGTTGGGGGACCCAGTACTTC.

The chain uses TRBV11-2 and TRBJ2-3, with 9 bases identical to TRBD2. Germline CDR1 SGHAT, CDR2 FQNNGV. CDR3 length: 17 residues. V was clipped by 2 bases and J by 6 bases; unmatched bases: 12. CDR3 DNA sequence: TGTGCCAGCAGCTTAACTTCGGGACTAGCTAGGATCGATACGCAGTATTTT. It codes for CASSLTSGLARIDTQYF. The full variable domain, with the rest looked up from reference TRBV11-2 and TRBJ2-3, is EAGVAQSPRYKIIEKRQSVAFWCNPISGHATLYWYQQILGQGPKLLIQFQNNGVVDDSQLPKDRFSAERLKGVDSTLKIQPAKLEDSAVYLCASSLTSGLARIDTQYFGPGTRLTVL.

The J gene is TRBJ2-1, the V gene TRBV7-3; 7 positions agree with TRBD1. The CDR3 has 15 residues. Trimming took 3 bases from V and 5 from J; bases not matched to a gene: 7. Germline V lookup: CDR1 SGHTA, CDR2 FQGTGA. The CDR3: CASSFDRASHNEQFF. In DNA form, the CDR3 reads TGTGCCAGCAGCTTTGACAGGGCTTCGCACAATGAGCAGTTCTTC.

V and J are TRBV5-1 and TRBJ1-1, with a weak D call TRBD1 (6 bases). The CDR3 is 12 residues long. The germline gives CDR1 SGHRS, CDR2 YFSETQ. The V end was cut by 2 bases, the J end by 6 bases, with 8 bases between. This CDR3 reads CASSFQGSEAFF. For the CDR3, the DNA is TGCGCCAGCAGCTTCCAGGGGTCTGAAGCTTTCTTT.

The chain carries TRBV6-5 and TRBJ2-3; D is uncertain. The CDR3 contains 13 residues. Germline values: CDR1 MNHEY, CDR2 SVGAGI. Trimming took 7 bases from V and 0 from J, leaving 8 bases between them. CDR3 residues: CASMIDSTDTQYF. The CDR3 nucleotides are TGTGCCAGCATGATCGACAGCACAGATACGCAGTATTTT.

The chain uses TRBV27 and TRBJ2-7, with 11 nucleotides matching TRBD1. Trimming removed 4 bases from V and 6 bases from J; junction bases left unmatched: 8. The CDR3 totals 15 residues. Germline CDR1 is MNHEY and CDR2 is SMNVEV (reference sequence). Here the CDR3 DNA reads TGTGCCAGCAGTTATTACTCCGGGACAGGGGGCGAGCAGTACTTC. The encoded protein is CASSYYSGTGGEQYF.